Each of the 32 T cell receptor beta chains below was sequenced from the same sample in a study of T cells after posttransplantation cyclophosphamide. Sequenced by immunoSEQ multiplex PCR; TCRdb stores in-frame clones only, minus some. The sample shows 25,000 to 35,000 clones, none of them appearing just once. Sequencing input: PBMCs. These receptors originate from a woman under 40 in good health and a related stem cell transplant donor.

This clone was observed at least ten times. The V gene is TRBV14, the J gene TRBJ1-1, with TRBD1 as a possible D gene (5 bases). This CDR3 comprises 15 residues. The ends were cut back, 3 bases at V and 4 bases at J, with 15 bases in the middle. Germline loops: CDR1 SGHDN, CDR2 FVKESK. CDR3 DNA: TGTGCCAGCAGCCATGAACAGGCGTGGGGCACTGAAGCTTTCTTT. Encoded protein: CASSHEQAWGTEAFF.

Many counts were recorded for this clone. This CDR3 reads CASSEYGGQGGQPQHF. In DNA form, the CDR3 reads TGTGCCAGCAGTGAGTATGGGGGACAGGGAGGACAGCCCCAGCATTTT. This chain uses TRBV6-1 with TRBJ1-5; 9 nucleotides line up with TRBD1. The CDR3 extends over 16 amino acids. CDR1 is MNHNS and CDR2 is SASEGT in the germline V gene. Trimming removed 3 bases from V and 7 bases from J; junction bases left unmatched: 10.

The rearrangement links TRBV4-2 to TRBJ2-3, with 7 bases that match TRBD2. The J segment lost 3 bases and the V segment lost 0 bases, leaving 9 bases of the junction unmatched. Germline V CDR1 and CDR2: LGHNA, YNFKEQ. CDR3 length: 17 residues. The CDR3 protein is CASSQDSRGGKTDTQYF. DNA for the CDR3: TGTGCCAGCAGCCAAGATAGCCGCGGGGGTAAGACAGATACGCAGTATTTT.

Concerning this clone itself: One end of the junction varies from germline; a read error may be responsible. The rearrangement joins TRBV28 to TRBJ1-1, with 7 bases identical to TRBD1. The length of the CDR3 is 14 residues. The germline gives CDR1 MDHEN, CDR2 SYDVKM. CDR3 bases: TGTGTCAGCAGAAGGACAGGCTTGAACACTGAAGCTTTCTTT. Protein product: CVSRRTGLNTEAFF.

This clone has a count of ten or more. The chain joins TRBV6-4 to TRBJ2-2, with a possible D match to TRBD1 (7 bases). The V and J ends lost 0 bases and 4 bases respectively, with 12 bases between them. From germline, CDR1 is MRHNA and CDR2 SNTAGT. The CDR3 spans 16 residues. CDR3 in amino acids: CASSDSAGGPTGELFF. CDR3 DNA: TGTGCCAGCAGTGACTCGGCAGGGGGGCCCACCGGGGAGCTGTTTTTT.

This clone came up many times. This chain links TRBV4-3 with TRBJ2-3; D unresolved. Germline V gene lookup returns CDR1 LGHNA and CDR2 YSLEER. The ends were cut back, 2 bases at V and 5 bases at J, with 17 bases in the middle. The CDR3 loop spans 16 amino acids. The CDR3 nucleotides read TGCGCCAGCAGCCAAAACTACATCCTCAAAAAAGATACGCAGTATTTT. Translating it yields CASSQNYILKKDTQYF.

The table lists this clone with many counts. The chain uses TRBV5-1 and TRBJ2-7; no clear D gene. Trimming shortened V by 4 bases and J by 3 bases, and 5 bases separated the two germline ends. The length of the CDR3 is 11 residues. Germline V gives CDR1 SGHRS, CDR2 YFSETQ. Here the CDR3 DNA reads TGCGCCAGCAGCCTAGACTACGAGCAGTACTTC. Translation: CASSLDYEQYF.

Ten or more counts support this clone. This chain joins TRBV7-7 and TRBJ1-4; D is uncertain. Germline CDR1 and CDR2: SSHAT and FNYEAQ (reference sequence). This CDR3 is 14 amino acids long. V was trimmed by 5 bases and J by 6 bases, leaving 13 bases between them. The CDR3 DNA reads TGTGCCAGCAGCCTGACAACGAGGGATGAAAAACTGTTTTTT. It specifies CASSLTTRDEKLFF.

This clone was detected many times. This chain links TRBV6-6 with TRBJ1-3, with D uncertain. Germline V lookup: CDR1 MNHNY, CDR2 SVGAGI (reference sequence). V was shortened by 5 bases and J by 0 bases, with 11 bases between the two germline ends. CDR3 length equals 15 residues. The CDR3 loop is CASSHPYSSGNTIYF. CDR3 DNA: TGTGCCAGCAGTCACCCTTACAGCTCTGGAAACACCATATATTTT.

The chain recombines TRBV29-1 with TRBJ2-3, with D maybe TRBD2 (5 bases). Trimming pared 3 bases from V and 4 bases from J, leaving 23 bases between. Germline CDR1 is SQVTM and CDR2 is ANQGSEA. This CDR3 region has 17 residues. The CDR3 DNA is TGCAGCGTTGAGGGGTTTCTAGCTGTATCCGGTCCAGATACGCAGTATTTT. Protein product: CSVEGFLAVSGPDTQYF.

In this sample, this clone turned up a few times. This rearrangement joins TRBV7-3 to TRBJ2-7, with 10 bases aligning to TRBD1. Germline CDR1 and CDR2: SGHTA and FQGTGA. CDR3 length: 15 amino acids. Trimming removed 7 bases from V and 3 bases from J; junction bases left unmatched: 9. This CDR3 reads CASNNSGTGDYEQYF. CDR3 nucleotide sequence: TGTGCCAGCAACAATTCCGGGACAGGGGACTACGAGCAGTACTTC.

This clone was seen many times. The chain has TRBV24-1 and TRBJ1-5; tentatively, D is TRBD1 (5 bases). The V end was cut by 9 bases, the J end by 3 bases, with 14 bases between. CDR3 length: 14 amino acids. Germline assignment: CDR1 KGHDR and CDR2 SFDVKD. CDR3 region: CATAIAGDNQPQHF. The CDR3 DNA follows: TGTGCCACCGCAATTGCGGGGGACAATCAGCCCCAGCATTTT.

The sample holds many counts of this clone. This CDR3 is CASSSGWGKTELQETQYF. CDR3 nucleotides: TGTGCCAGCAGCTCAGGGTGGGGCAAGACAGAGCTACAAGAGACCCAGTACTTC. The chain combines TRBV7-2 with TRBJ2-5; D perhaps matches TRBD1 (5 bases). Germline V CDR1 and CDR2: SGHTA, FQGNSA. The CDR3 runs to 18 residues. Trimming left V 4 bases short and J 2 bases short, with 23 bases between.

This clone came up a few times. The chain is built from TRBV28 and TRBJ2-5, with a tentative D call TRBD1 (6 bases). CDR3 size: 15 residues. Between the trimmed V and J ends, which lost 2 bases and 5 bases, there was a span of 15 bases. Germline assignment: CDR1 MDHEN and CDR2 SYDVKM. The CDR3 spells CASSLRLGAGETQYF. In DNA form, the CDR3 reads TGTGCCAGCAGTTTACGCTTGGGGGCCGGGGAGACCCAGTACTTC.

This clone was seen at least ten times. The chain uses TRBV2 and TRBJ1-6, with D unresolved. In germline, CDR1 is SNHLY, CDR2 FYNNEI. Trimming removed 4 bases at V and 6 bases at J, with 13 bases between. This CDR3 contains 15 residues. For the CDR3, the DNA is TGTGCCAGCAGTGGCCCTCGGGGAAGTAATTCACCCCTCCACTTT. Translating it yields CASSGPRGSNSPLHF.

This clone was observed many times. The CDR3 is CASSVQGRVDSPLHF. CDR3 nucleotides: TGTGCCAGCAGCGTCCAGGGGAGGGTGGATTCACCCCTCCACTTT. The rearrangement joins TRBV9 to TRBJ1-6, with D tentatively TRBD1 (6 bases). V lost 2 bases, J lost 8 bases, and 14 bases lay in between. The CDR3 totals 15 residues. Germline CDR1 and CDR2: SGDLS and YYNGEE. Full variable domain (outside the CDR3, taken from reference TRBV9 and TRBJ1-6): DSGVTQTPKHLITATGQRVTLRCSPRSGDLSVYWYQQSLDQGLQFLIQYYNGEERAKGNILERFSAQQFPDLHSELNLSSLELGDSALYFCASSVQGRVDSPLHFGNGTRLTVT.

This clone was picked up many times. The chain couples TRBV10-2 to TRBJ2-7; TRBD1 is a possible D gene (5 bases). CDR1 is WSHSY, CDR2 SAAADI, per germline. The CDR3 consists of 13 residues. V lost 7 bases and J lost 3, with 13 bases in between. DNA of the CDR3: TGCGCCAGCATCTTCGACAGTCGCTACGAGCAGTACTTC. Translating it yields CASIFDSRYEQYF.

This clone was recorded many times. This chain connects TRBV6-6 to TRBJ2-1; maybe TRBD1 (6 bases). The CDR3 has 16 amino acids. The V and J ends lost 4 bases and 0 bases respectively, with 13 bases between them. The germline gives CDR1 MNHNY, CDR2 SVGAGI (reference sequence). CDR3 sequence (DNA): TGTGCCAGCAGTTTCTTCAGGGACAACTCCTACAATGAGCAGTTCTTC. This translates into CASSFFRDNSYNEQFF.

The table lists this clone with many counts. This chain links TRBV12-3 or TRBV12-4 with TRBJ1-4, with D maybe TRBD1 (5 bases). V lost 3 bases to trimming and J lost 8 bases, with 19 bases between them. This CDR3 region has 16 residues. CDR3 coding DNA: TGTGCCAGCAGTTTCCGGGCCCCTAGGGGAAGAGAAAAACTGTTTTTT. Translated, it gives CASSFRAPRGREKLFF.

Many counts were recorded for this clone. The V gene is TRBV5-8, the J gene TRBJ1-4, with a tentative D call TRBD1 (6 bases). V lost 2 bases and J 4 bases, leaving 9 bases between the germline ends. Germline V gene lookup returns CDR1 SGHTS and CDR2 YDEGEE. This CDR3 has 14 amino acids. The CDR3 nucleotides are TGTGCCAGCAGCTTACGACAGGTTAATGAAAAACTGTTTTTT. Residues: CASSLRQVNEKLFF.

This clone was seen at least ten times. The DNA of the CDR3 is TGTGCCAGCAGCCCTGGACTAGCGGGGGTTAGCACAGATACGCAGTATTTT. Encoded protein: CASSPGLAGVSTDTQYF. The V call is TRBV5-4, the J call TRBJ2-3; 13 bases fit TRBD2. Germline V gene lookup returns CDR1 SGHNT and CDR2 YYREEE (reference sequence). The CDR3 is 17 amino acids. J lost 0 bases, V lost 4 bases, and 5 bases had no gene match.

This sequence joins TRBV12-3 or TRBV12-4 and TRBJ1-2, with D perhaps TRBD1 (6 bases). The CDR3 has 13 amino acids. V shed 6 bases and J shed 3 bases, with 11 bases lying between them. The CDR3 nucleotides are TGTGCCAGCAGACAACAGGGTGACTATGGCTACACCTTC. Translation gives CASRQQGDYGYTF.

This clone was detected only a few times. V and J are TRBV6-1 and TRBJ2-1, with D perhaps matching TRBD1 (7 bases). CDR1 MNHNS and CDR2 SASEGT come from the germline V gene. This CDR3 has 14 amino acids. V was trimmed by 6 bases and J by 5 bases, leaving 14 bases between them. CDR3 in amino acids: CASSAGQMDNEQFF. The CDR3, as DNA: TGTGCCAGCAGCGCGGGACAGATGGACAATGAGCAGTTCTTC.

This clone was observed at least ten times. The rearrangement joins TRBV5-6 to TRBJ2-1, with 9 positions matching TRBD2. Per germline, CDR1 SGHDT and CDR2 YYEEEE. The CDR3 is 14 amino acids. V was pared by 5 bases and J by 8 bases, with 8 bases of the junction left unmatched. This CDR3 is CASSPGTSSYEQFF. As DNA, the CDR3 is TGTGCCAGCAGTCCCGGGACTAGCAGCTATGAGCAGTTCTTC.

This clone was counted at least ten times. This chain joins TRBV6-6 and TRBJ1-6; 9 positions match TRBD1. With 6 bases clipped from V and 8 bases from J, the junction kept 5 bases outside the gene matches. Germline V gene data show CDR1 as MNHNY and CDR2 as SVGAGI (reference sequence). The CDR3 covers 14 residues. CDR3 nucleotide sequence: TGTGCCAGCAGACCGGGACAGGGAGATTCACCCCTCCACTTT. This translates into CASRPGQGDSPLHF.

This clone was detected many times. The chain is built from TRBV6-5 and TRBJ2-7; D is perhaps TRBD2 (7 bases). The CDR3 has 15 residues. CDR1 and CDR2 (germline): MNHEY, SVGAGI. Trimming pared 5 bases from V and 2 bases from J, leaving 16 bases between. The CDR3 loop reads CASSVGGGVTYEQYF. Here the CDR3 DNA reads TGTGCCAGCAGTGTGGGAGGGGGGGTAACCTACGAGCAGTACTTC.

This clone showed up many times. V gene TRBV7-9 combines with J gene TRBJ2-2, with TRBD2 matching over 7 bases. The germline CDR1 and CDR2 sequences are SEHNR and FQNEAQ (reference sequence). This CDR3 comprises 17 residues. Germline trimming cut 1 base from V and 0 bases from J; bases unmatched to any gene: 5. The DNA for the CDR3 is TGTGCCAGCAGCTTAGTGGGTCTAGCGGCGAACACCGGGGAGCTGTTTTTT. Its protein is CASSLVGLAANTGELFF.

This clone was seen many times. The chain's CDR3 is CASSLVGPTDTQYF. CDR3 in DNA: TGTGCCAGCAGCTTAGTGGGGCCGACAGATACGCAGTATTTT. This chain connects TRBV7-8 to TRBJ2-3, with D possibly being TRBD1 (5 bases). The CDR3 has 14 residues. The V and J ends lost 1 base and 3 bases respectively, with 8 bases between them. Germline V gives CDR1 SGHVS, CDR2 FQNEAQ.

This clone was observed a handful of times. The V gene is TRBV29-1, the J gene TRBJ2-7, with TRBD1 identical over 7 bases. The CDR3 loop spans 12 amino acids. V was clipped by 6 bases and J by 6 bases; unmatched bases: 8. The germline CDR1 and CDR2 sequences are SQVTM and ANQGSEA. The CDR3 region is CSVLLQGPEQYF. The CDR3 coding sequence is TGCAGCGTACTACTACAGGGGCCCGAGCAGTACTTC.

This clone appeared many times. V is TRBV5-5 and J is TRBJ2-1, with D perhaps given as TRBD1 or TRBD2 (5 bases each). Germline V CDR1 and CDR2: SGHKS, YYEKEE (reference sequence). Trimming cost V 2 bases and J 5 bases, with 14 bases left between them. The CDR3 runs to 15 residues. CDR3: CASSFRGVGNNEQFF. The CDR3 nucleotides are TGTGCCAGCAGCTTTAGAGGGGTTGGGAACAATGAGCAGTTCTTC.

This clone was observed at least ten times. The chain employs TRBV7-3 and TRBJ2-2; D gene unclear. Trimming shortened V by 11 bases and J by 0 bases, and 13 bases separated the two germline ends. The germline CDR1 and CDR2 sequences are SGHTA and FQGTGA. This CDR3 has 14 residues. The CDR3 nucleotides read TGTGCCTCACGAGAGGCCTCGAACACCGGGGAGCTGTTTTTT. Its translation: CASREASNTGELFF.

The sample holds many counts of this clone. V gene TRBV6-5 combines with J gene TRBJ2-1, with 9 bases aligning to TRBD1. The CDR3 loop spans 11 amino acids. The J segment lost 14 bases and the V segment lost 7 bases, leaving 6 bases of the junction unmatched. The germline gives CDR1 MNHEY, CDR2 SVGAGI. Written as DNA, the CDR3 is TGTGCCAGCAATAAACAGGGGGCGGAGTTCTTC. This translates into CASNKQGAEFF.